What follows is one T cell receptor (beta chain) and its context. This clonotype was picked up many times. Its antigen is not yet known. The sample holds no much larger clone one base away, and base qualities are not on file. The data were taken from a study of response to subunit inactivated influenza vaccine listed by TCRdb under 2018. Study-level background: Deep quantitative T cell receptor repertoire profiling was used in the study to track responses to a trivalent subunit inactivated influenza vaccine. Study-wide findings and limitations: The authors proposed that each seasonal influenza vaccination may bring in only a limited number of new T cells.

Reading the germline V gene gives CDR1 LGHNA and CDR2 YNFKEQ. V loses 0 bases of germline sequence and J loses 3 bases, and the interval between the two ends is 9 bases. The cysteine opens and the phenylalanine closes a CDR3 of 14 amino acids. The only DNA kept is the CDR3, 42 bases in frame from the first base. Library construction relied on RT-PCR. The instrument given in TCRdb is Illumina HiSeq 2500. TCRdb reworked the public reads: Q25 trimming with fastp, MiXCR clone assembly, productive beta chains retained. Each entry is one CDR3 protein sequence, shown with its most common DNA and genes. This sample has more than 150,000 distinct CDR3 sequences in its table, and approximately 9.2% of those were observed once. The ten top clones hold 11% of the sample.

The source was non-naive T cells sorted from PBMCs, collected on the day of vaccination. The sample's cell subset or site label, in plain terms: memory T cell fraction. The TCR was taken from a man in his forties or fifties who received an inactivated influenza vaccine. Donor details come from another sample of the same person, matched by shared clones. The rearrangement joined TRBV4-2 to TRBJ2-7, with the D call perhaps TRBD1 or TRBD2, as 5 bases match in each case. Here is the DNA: TGTGCCAGCAGCCAAGAGTCGGGGCGCTACGAGCAGTACTTC. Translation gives CASSQESGRYEQYF.